The next 6 T cell receptor beta chains were all read from a single sample in a study of blood T cells in healthy people across ages. Alongside a J-beta primer mix, a sample-barcoded 5' primer served in a second PCR lasting roughly 6 to 12 cycles. TCRdb called the 5' RACE reads again in MiXCR, with one record for every CDR3 protein. There are just over 1 million distinct CDR3 sequences in the sample; roughly 45% occur only once, and 15% to 20% lies in the top ten. Material for sequencing was blood. The receptors stem from a woman in her fifties or sixties in good health.

V and J are TRBV2 and TRBJ2-1; 13 positions agree with TRBD2. V lost 10 bases to trimming and J lost 5 bases; unmatched junction nucleotides: 8. Germline CDR1 SNHLY, CDR2 FYNNEI. The CDR3 extends over 15 amino acids. The CDR3 loop reads CATVPGTSGDNEQFF. The CDR3, as DNA: TGTGCCACCGTTCCCGGGACTAGCGGGGACAATGAGCAGTTCTTC.

V gene TRBV12-3 or TRBV12-4 combines with J gene TRBJ2-2, with TRBD1 identical over 8 bases. This CDR3 contains 15 residues. V trimming: 2 bases; J trimming: 6 bases; junction bases outside the gene matches: 5. The CDR3 DNA reads as TGTGCCAGCAGTTTAATTCAGGGGGCGGCCGGGGAGCTGTTTTTT. Translated, it gives CASSLIQGAAGELFF.

The genes are TRBV12-3 or TRBV12-4 and TRBJ2-5; 9 bases are shared with TRBD1. The J call may not be correct, given that the DNA end is closer to TRBJ2-7. CDR3 size: 16 residues. CDR3 residues: CASSLQGQGLHHEQYF. CDR3 coding DNA: TGTGCCAGCAGCCTTCAGGGACAGGGTCTTCATCACGAGCAGTACTTC.

With respect to this clonotype: At one boundary the junction diverges from the germline segment, which might be a read error. The rearrangement links TRBV7-9 to TRBJ2-1; 8 bases match TRBD2. The V gene's germline CDR1 is SEHNR and CDR2 FQNEAQ (reference sequence). The CDR3 is made up of 16 amino acids. The CDR3 region is CASSPRGGRTYNERFF. CDR3 DNA: TGTGCCAGCAGCCCCCGGGGGGGACGGACCTACAATGAGCGGTTCTTC.

The V gene is TRBV5-1, the J gene TRBJ2-3, with 9 nucleotides matching TRBD2. Per germline, CDR1 SGHRS and CDR2 YFSETQ. V lost 3 bases and J lost 2; bases outside the gene matches: 10. This CDR3 has 17 amino acids. Here the CDR3 reads CASSSQASGKFTDTQYF. The CDR3 coding sequence is TGCGCCAGCAGCTCTCAGGCTAGCGGGAAGTTCACAGATACGCAGTATTTT.

The sample holds a few counts of this clonotype. V and J are TRBV6-1 and TRBJ2-7; tentative D call: TRBD2 (5 bases). The germline V and J ends were trimmed by 4 bases and 6 bases, with 16 bases remaining between them. Germline values: CDR1 MNHNS, CDR2 SASEGT. The length of the CDR3 is 14 residues. The CDR3 protein is CASSGRLFVREQYF. CDR3 coding DNA: TGTGCCAGCAGTGGGAGGCTTTTTGTACGCGAGCAGTACTTC.